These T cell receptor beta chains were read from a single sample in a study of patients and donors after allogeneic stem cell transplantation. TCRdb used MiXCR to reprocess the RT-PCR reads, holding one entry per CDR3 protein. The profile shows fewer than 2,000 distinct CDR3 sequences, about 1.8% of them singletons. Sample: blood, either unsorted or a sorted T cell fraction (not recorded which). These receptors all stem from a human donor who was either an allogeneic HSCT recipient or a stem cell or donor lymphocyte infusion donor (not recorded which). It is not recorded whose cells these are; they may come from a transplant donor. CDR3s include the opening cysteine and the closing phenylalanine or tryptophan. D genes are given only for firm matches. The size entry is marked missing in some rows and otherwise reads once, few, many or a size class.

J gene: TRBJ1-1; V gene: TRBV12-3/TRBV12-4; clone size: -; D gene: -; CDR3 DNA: TGTGCCAGCAGTGAGGGACTGAACACTGAAGCTTTCTTT; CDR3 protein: CASSEGLNTEAFF
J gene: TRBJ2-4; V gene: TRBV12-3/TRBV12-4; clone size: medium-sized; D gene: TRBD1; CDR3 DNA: TGTGCCAGCAGTTTCACGGGACAGGGTAGCAACATTCAGTACTTC; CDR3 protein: CASSFTGQGSNIQYF
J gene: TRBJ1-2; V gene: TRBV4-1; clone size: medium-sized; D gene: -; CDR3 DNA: TGCGCCAGCAGCCAGAACAGGGATGGAGCCTATGGCTACACCTTC; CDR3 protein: CASSQNRDGAYGYTF
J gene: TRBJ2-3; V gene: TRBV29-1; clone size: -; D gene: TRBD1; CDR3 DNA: TGCAGCGTCGGGACAGGGACAGATACGCAGTATTTT; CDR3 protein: CSVGTGTDTQYF
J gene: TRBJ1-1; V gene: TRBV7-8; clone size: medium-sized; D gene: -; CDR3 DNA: TGTGCCAGCAGCTGGACAGTGGGTGAAGCTTTCTTT; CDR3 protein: CASSWTVGEAFF
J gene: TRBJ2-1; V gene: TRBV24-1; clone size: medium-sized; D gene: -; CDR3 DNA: TGTGCCACCAGTGATAGGTCGGTGAATGAGCAGTTCTTC; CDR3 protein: CATSDRSVNEQFF
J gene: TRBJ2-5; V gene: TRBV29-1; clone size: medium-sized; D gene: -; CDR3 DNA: TGCAGCGTGATATGGGAGACCCAGTACTTC; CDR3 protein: CSVIWETQYF
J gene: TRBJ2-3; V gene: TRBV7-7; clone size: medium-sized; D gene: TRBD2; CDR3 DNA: TGTGCTAGCAGCATAAGCGGGGGGGCCCTGGATACGCAGTATTTT; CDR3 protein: CASSISGGALDTQYF
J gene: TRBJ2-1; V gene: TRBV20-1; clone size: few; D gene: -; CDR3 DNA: TGCAGTGCTGTGGGGGGGCCCTTCCAGAATGAGCAGTTCTTC; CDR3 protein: CSAVGGPFQNEQFF
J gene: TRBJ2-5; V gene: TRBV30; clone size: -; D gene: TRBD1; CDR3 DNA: TGTGCCTGGAGTCGAGACAGGGGGCGGGGGACCCAGTACTTC; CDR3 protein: CAWSRDRGRGTQYF
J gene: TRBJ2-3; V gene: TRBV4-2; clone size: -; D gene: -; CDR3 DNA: TGTGCCAGCAGCCAGGGTGCTTTAGCGAGGGACACAGATACGCAGTATTTT; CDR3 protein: CASSQGALARDTDTQYF
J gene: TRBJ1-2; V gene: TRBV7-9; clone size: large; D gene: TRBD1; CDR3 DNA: TGTGCCAGCAGCTCCGGGAGGACAGGGGGCCTTGGCTACACCTTC; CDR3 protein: CASSSGRTGGLGYTF
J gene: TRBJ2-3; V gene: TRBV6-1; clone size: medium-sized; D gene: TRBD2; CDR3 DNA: TGTGCCAGCAGTTTTCGGACTAGCGGGGATGCGTATTTT; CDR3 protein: CASSFRTSGDAYF
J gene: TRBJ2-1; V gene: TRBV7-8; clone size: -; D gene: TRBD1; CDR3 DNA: TGTGCCAGCAGCCGAAAACGCGACAGGGGGCGAAACAATGAGCAGTTCTTC; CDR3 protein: CASSRKRDRGRNNEQFF
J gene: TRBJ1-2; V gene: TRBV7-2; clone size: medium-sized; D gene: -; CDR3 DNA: TGTGCCAGCAGCTTACAGACCTATGGCTACACCTTC; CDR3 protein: CASSLQTYGYTF
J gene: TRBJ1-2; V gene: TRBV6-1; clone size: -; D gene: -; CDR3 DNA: TGTGCCAGCACTCCCCGAGGGGGGTACGGTGGCTACACCTTC; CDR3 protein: CASTPRGGYGGYTF
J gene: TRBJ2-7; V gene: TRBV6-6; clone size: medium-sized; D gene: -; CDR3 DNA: TGTGCCAGCAGTTACTCGCAGGGCTACGAGCAGTACTTC; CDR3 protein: CASSYSQGYEQYF
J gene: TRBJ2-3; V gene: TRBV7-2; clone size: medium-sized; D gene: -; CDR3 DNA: TGTGCCAGCAGCTTGGCAGGGAGAGACTCAGATACGCAGTATTTT; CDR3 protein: CASSLAGRDSDTQYF
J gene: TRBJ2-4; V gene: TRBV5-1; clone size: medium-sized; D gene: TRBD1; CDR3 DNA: TGCGCCAGCAGCCGGACAGGAGCGGAGGCCAAAAACATTCAGTACTTC; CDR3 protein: CASSRTGAEAKNIQYF
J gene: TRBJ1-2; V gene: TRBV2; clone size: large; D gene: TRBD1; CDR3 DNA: TGTGCCAGCAGCGGACAGGGTCCCTATGGCTACACCTTC; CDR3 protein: CASSGQGPYGYTF
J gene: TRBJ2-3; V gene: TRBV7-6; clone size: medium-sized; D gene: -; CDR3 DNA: TGTGCCAGCAGCCGCGGGTCCCGGGCAGATACGCAGTATTTT; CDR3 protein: CASSRGSRADTQYF
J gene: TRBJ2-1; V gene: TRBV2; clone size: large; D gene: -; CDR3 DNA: TGTGCCAGCAGTGTGGGGGTGCATGAGCAGTTCTTC; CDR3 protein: CASSVGVHEQFF
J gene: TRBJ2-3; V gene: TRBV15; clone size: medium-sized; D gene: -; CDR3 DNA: TGTGCCACCAGCAAAGGGGCAGATACGCAGTATTTT; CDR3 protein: CATSKGADTQYF
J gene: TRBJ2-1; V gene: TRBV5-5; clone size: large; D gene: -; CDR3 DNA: TGTGCCAGCAGCTCCCTAGCGACTAGCTCCTACAATGAGCAGTTCTTC; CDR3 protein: CASSSLATSSYNEQFF
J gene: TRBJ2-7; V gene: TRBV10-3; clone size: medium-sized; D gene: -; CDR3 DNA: TGTGCCATCAGTGAGTCGGGAGAGCAGTACTTC; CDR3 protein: CAISESGEQYF
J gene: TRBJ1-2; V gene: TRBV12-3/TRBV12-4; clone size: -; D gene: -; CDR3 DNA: TGTGCCAGCAGTTTAACGGGGTTAGCTAACTATGGCTACACCTTC; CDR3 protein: CASSLTGLANYGYTF
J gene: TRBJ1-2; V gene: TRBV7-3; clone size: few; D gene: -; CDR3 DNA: TGTGCCAGCAGCCCTCGACAGGAAAGCGGCTACACCTTC; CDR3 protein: CASSPRQESGYTF
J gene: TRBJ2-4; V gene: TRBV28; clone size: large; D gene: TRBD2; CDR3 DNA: TGTGCCAGCAGTTTCTGGACTAGCGGGGGGAGAGGAAACATTCAGTACTTC; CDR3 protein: CASSFWTSGGRGNIQYF
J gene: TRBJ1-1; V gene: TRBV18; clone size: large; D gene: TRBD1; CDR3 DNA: TGTGCCAGCTCACCACCGGGGACAGGGTCCACTGAAGCTTTCTTT; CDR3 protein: CASSPPGTGSTEAFF
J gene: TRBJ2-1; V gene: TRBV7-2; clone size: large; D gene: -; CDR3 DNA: TGTGCCAGCAGCTCCGTTAGGAGCTCCTACAATGAGCAGTTCTTC; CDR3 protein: CASSSVRSSYNEQFF
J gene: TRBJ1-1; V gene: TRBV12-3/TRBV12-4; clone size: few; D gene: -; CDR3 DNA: TGTGCCAGCAGTCTTTCGAATGGGGGCACTGAAGCTTTCTTT; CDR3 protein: CASSLSNGGTEAFF
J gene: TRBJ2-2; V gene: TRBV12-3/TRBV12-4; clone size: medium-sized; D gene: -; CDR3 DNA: TGTGCCAGCAGTTTGGAGGGGGCCGGGGAGCTGTTTTTT; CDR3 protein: CASSLEGAGELFF
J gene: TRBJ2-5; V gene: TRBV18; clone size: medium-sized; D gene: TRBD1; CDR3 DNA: TGTGCCAGCTCACTCCAATCGACAGGGGCGGGAGAGACCCAGTACTTC; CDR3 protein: CASSLQSTGAGETQYF
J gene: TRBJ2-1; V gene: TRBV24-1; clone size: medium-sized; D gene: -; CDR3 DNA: TGTGCCACCAGTGCAGGGAGAGCCTTTGGAAATGAGCAGTTCTTC; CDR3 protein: CATSAGRAFGNEQFF
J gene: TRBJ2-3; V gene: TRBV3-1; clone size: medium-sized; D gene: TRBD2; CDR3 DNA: TGTGCCAGCAGCCCTCAACTAGCGGGGCGTTCGGATACGCAGTATTTT; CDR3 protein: CASSPQLAGRSDTQYF
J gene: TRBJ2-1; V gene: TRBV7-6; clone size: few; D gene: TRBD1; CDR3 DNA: TGTGCCAGCAGCCCGGACAGGGTGGGTGAGCAGTTCTTC; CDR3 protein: CASSPDRVGEQFF
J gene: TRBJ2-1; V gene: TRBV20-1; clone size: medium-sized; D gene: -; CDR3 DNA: TGCAGTGCTGGTAATGAGCAGTTCTTC; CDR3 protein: CSAGNEQFF
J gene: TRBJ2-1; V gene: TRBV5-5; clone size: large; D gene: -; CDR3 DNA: TGTGCCAGCAGCTTTACGGAAACCTACAATGAGCAGTTCTTC; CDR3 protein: CASSFTETYNEQFF